The rows below give T cell receptor beta chains drawn from one sample of a study of OX40 agonist ivuxolimab in advanced cancers. Profiled with immunoSEQ multiplex PCR; TCRdb holds only in-frame clones, not every one. This table holds 68,000 or so clones, 84% found once. The source was CD4+ or CD8+ T cells sorted from blood, collected in a trial of the OX40 agonist ivuxolimab. These receptors came from an adult with an advanced solid tumor such as melanoma, head and neck, liver or kidney cancer. Both conserved end residues are part of each CDR3. The D gene is left open where the match is weak. Clone sizes are given selectively: once, few, many, or a class where the clone is expanded.

CDR3nt: TGTGCCAGCAGCCACTTCGGGAGGGGAGAAGAGCAGTACTTC
CDR3aa: CASSHFGRGEEQYF
len: 14
abundance: NA
j_gene: TRBJ2-7
d_gene: TRBD2
v_gene: TRBV6-5

CDR3nt: TGTGCCAGTAGTTCCTCCGAGTTGGAGCAGTTCTTC
CDR3aa: CASSSSELEQFF
len: 12
abundance: NA
j_gene: TRBJ2-1
d_gene: NA
v_gene: TRBV19

CDR3nt: TGTGCCAGCTCACTACAGGGGGCTTACGAGCAGTACTTC
CDR3aa: CASSLQGAYEQYF
len: 13
abundance: NA
j_gene: TRBJ2-7
d_gene: TRBD1
v_gene: TRBV18

CDR3nt: TGTGCCAGCAGGGACAGGGTGGACTACGAGCAGTACTTC
CDR3aa: CASRDRVDYEQYF
len: 13
abundance: few
j_gene: TRBJ2-7
d_gene: TRBD1
v_gene: TRBV6-1

CDR3nt: TGTGCCAGCAGCGAACCCCTCTCCTACGAGCAGTACTTC
CDR3aa: CASSEPLSYEQYF
len: 13
abundance: NA
j_gene: TRBJ2-7
d_gene: NA
v_gene: TRBV28

CDR3nt: TGTGCCAGCAGCGTAGGGTCGACTAGCGGGAAATACAATGAGCAGTTCTTC
CDR3aa: CASSVGSTSGKYNEQFF
len: 17
abundance: NA
j_gene: TRBJ2-1
d_gene: TRBD2
v_gene: TRBV9

CDR3nt: TGTGCCAGCTTACTGGACGTCTACACCGGGGAGCTGTTTTTT
CDR3aa: CASLLDVYTGELFF
len: 14
abundance: NA
j_gene: TRBJ2-2
d_gene: NA
v_gene: TRBV2

CDR3nt: TGCGCCAGCAGAAAAGAGCCGGGGTCAAATTCACCCCTCCACTTT
CDR3aa: CASRKEPGSNSPLHF
len: 15
abundance: NA
j_gene: TRBJ1-6
d_gene: NA
v_gene: TRBV5-1

CDR3nt: TGTGCCAGCAGCGTAGCGACAGGGGGCTTCGCTAATGAAAAACTGTTTTTT
CDR3aa: CASSVATGGFANEKLFF
len: 17
abundance: NA
j_gene: TRBJ1-4
d_gene: TRBD1
v_gene: TRBV9

CDR3nt: TGTGCCAGCAGGACGATAAATGCAACTAATGAAAAACTGTTTTTT
CDR3aa: CASRTINATNEKLFF
len: 15
abundance: NA
j_gene: TRBJ1-4
d_gene: NA
v_gene: TRBV13

CDR3nt: TGTGCCAGCAGATTACAGGAGAACTATGGCTACACCTTC
CDR3aa: CASRLQENYGYTF
len: 13
abundance: NA
j_gene: TRBJ1-2
d_gene: NA
v_gene: TRBV2

CDR3nt: TGCGCCAGCAGCCAAGGGGACGGCCTAGGCTCTGGAAACACCATATATTTT
CDR3aa: CASSQGDGLGSGNTIYF
len: 17
abundance: NA
j_gene: TRBJ1-3
d_gene: NA
v_gene: TRBV4-3

CDR3nt: TGTGCCAGCAGCGTAGCCCCGTCAGATACGCAGTATTTT
CDR3aa: CASSVAPSDTQYF
len: 13
abundance: NA
j_gene: TRBJ2-3
d_gene: NA
v_gene: TRBV9

CDR3nt: TGTGCCAGCAGCAACATGGGACTTCCCAATGAGCAGTTCTTC
CDR3aa: CASSNMGLPNEQFF
len: 14
abundance: NA
j_gene: TRBJ2-1
d_gene: NA
v_gene: TRBV5-5

CDR3nt: TGTGCCAGTAGTATAGGTCGAACAATCTCCGGCCCCAATGAGCAGTTCTTC
CDR3aa: CASSIGRTISGPNEQFF
len: 17
abundance: NA
j_gene: TRBJ2-1
d_gene: NA
v_gene: TRBV19

CDR3nt: TGCGCCAGCAGCCAAGATCCCAGGGGTGGTAATTCACCCCTCCACTTT
CDR3aa: CASSQDPRGGNSPLHF
len: 16
abundance: once
j_gene: TRBJ1-6
d_gene: NA
v_gene: TRBV4-1

CDR3nt: TGTGCCAGCAGCTTGGACAGGGGCACTAGCACAGATACGCAGTATTTT
CDR3aa: CASSLDRGTSTDTQYF
len: 16
abundance: NA
j_gene: TRBJ2-3
d_gene: TRBD1
v_gene: TRBV7-2

CDR3nt: TGTGCCAGCAGTTACTCGGGACAGGGGGCTCCCGAGCAGTACTTC
CDR3aa: CASSYSGQGAPEQYF
len: 15
abundance: NA
j_gene: TRBJ2-7
d_gene: TRBD1
v_gene: TRBV6-6

CDR3nt: TGTGCCAGCAGTAGAAACGGGCCCGCAACTAATGAAAAACTGTTTTTT
CDR3aa: CASSRNGPATNEKLFF
len: 16
abundance: NA
j_gene: TRBJ1-4
d_gene: NA
v_gene: TRBV2

CDR3nt: TGTGCCAGCTCACCACAGGTGACAGGGGGCCAACGGAATGAGCAGTTCTTC
CDR3aa: CASSPQVTGGQRNEQFF
len: 17
abundance: NA
j_gene: TRBJ2-1
d_gene: TRBD1
v_gene: TRBV18

CDR3nt: TGCGCCAGCAGTGAGTTGGGAGGAGACGTCTCTGGAAACACCATATATTTT
CDR3aa: CASSELGGDVSGNTIYF
len: 17
abundance: NA
j_gene: TRBJ1-3
d_gene: NA
v_gene: TRBV10-2

CDR3nt: TGTGCCAGCAGCCAAGAATACGGCAGCTCCTACGAGCAGTACTTC
CDR3aa: CASSQEYGSSYEQYF
len: 15
abundance: NA
j_gene: TRBJ2-7
d_gene: NA
v_gene: TRBV14

CDR3nt: TGTGCCAGCAGTGCAGGACTAGCGGGGGACTCCTACGAGCAGTACTTC
CDR3aa: CASSAGLAGDSYEQYF
len: 16
abundance: NA
j_gene: TRBJ2-7
d_gene: TRBD2
v_gene: TRBV2

CDR3nt: TGTGCCAGCACGAACTCAGACAGGGCGGCGACTGAAGCTTTCTTT
CDR3aa: CASTNSDRAATEAFF
len: 15
abundance: NA
j_gene: TRBJ1-1
d_gene: TRBD1
v_gene: TRBV7-8

CDR3nt: TGTGCCTGGAGTTCGTTGGGGTATGAGCAGTTCTTC
CDR3aa: CAWSSLGYEQFF
len: 12
abundance: NA
j_gene: TRBJ2-1
d_gene: NA
v_gene: TRBV30

CDR3nt: TGTGCCAGCAGCTCACTAGCGGAAGTGGGAAATGAGCAGTTCTTC
CDR3aa: CASSSLAEVGNEQFF
len: 15
abundance: NA
j_gene: TRBJ2-1
d_gene: TRBD2
v_gene: TRBV7-6

CDR3nt: TGCGCCAGCAGCCCCAAAGCTGGACTAGCGGGAGAAGAGCAGTACTTC
CDR3aa: CASSPKAGLAGEEQYF
len: 16
abundance: few
j_gene: TRBJ2-7
d_gene: TRBD2
v_gene: TRBV5-1

CDR3nt: TGTGCCAGCAGCCAAGAATCGATTGGGTTCAATCAGCCCCAGCATTTT
CDR3aa: CASSQESIGFNQPQHF
len: 16
abundance: NA
j_gene: TRBJ1-5
d_gene: NA
v_gene: TRBV4-2

CDR3nt: TGTGCCAGCAGCTTAACTTGGGTAGGGCCAGATACGCAGTATTTT
CDR3aa: CASSLTWVGPDTQYF
len: 15
abundance: NA
j_gene: TRBJ2-3
d_gene: NA
v_gene: TRBV7-2

CDR3nt: TGTGCCAGCCGCAGGTTACTTGTTTCGTATGGCTACACCTTC
CDR3aa: CASRRLLVSYGYTF
len: 14
abundance: NA
j_gene: TRBJ1-2
d_gene: NA
v_gene: TRBV28

CDR3nt: TGTGCCAGCAGCTTAGGGGCAGGATGGGGCTACACCTTC
CDR3aa: CASSLGAGWGYTF
len: 13
abundance: few
j_gene: TRBJ1-2
d_gene: NA
v_gene: TRBV7-6

CDR3nt: TGTGCCAGCAGTGTGGGGCAACCGAACACCGGGGAGCTGTTTTTT
CDR3aa: CASSVGQPNTGELFF
len: 15
abundance: few
j_gene: TRBJ2-2
d_gene: NA
v_gene: TRBV6-1

CDR3nt: TGTGCCAGCAGCAGCAACACAGGGGGTTCGCTCTACGAGCAGTACTTC
CDR3aa: CASSSNTGGSLYEQYF
len: 16
abundance: NA
j_gene: TRBJ2-7
d_gene: TRBD1
v_gene: TRBV28

CDR3nt: TGTGCCAGCTGCACTAACCTAAATAACTATGGCTACACCTTC
CDR3aa: CASCTNLNNYGYTF
len: 14
abundance: NA
j_gene: TRBJ1-2
d_gene: NA
v_gene: TRBV28

CDR3nt: TGTGCCAGCAGTGAGACGACAGGGTATGGCTACACCTTC
CDR3aa: CASSETTGYGYTF
len: 13
abundance: few
j_gene: TRBJ1-2
d_gene: TRBD1
v_gene: TRBV6-1

CDR3nt: TGTGCCAGCAGCGTAGAGCCCCTGTCCCGGGGGGCCATATATACGCAGTATTTT
CDR3aa: CASSVEPLSRGAIYTQYF
len: 18
abundance: few
j_gene: TRBJ2-3
d_gene: NA
v_gene: TRBV9

CDR3nt: TGTGCCAGCAGCTTGGGTGGGAAGGTGGCCAAAAACATTCAGTACTTC
CDR3aa: CASSLGGKVAKNIQYF
len: 16
abundance: NA
j_gene: TRBJ2-4
d_gene: NA
v_gene: TRBV5-4

CDR3nt: TGTGCCACCGCACTGTCTGGAAACACCATATATTTT
CDR3aa: CATALSGNTIYF
len: 12
abundance: NA
j_gene: TRBJ1-3
d_gene: NA
v_gene: TRBV2

CDR3nt: TGTGCCAGCAGTTACCGCAGGGCCACAGATACGCAGTATTTT
CDR3aa: CASSYRRATDTQYF
len: 14
abundance: once
j_gene: TRBJ2-3
d_gene: NA
v_gene: TRBV6-5

CDR3nt: TGTGCCAGCAGCTTCAGAGGGGCGAGTACAGATACGCAGTATTTT
CDR3aa: CASSFRGASTDTQYF
len: 15
abundance: once
j_gene: TRBJ2-3
d_gene: NA
v_gene: TRBV5-6

CDR3nt: TGTGCCAGCAGCCAAGATGGAACGGGACAGACCACAGATACGCAGTATTTT
CDR3aa: CASSQDGTGQTTDTQYF
len: 17
abundance: once
j_gene: TRBJ2-3
d_gene: TRBD1
v_gene: TRBV4-2

CDR3nt: TGTGCCAGCAGTTACGGGGATCAGCCCCAGCATTTT
CDR3aa: CASSYGDQPQHF
len: 12
abundance: NA
j_gene: TRBJ1-5
d_gene: NA
v_gene: TRBV6-6

CDR3nt: TGTGCCAGCAGTCGACGGAGCGGAACTAATGAAAAACTGTTTTTT
CDR3aa: CASSRRSGTNEKLFF
len: 15
abundance: NA
j_gene: TRBJ1-4
d_gene: NA
v_gene: TRBV7-2

CDR3nt: TGTGCCTGGAGTGACCCCCGCAACCTGGGCTATGGCTACACCTTC
CDR3aa: CAWSDPRNLGYGYTF
len: 15
abundance: NA
j_gene: TRBJ1-2
d_gene: NA
v_gene: TRBV30

CDR3nt: TGTGCCAGCAGCCAAGGCCGGGGGCTAGCCCAAGAGACCCAGTACTTC
CDR3aa: CASSQGRGLAQETQYF
len: 16
abundance: NA
j_gene: TRBJ2-5
d_gene: NA
v_gene: TRBV14

CDR3nt: TGTGCCACTGAGAGGGAGAATGAGCAGTTCTTC
CDR3aa: CATERENEQFF
len: 11
abundance: NA
j_gene: TRBJ2-1
d_gene: NA
v_gene: TRBV27

CDR3nt: TGTGCCAGCGGGGAGGACAGCCGCACCGGGGAGCTGTTTTTT
CDR3aa: CASGEDSRTGELFF
len: 14
abundance: NA
j_gene: TRBJ2-2
d_gene: NA
v_gene: TRBV19

CDR3nt: TGTGCCAGCAGCGTAGGCGGGAATGGCTACACCTTC
CDR3aa: CASSVGGNGYTF
len: 12
abundance: NA
j_gene: TRBJ1-2
d_gene: NA
v_gene: TRBV9

CDR3nt: TGTGCCAGCAGCCCGTCAGGGGGCCTTGCGATCTACGAGCAGTACTTC
CDR3aa: CASSPSGGLAIYEQYF
len: 16
abundance: NA
j_gene: TRBJ2-7
d_gene: TRBD1
v_gene: TRBV7-9

CDR3nt: TGTGCCAGCTCACCAGGCCAGCGGCCCTACGAGCAGTACTTC
CDR3aa: CASSPGQRPYEQYF
len: 14
abundance: NA
j_gene: TRBJ2-7
d_gene: NA
v_gene: TRBV18

CDR3nt: TGTGCCAGCAGCTCGGACAGAACCGAGAAGGAGACCCAGTACTTC
CDR3aa: CASSSDRTEKETQYF
len: 15
abundance: NA
j_gene: TRBJ2-5
d_gene: NA
v_gene: TRBV6-5

CDR3nt: TGTGCCAGCAGTTCGGTCCTAGCGGGAGTCAGAGACATTCAGTACTTC
CDR3aa: CASSSVLAGVRDIQYF
len: 16
abundance: NA
j_gene: TRBJ2-4
d_gene: TRBD2
v_gene: TRBV6-5

CDR3nt: TGTGCCAGCAGTTTGGGTGGGAGCTCCTACGAGCAGTACTTC
CDR3aa: CASSLGGSSYEQYF
len: 14
abundance: NA
j_gene: TRBJ2-7
d_gene: NA
v_gene: TRBV28

CDR3nt: TGTGCCGTCAGTGAGGACAGGGGACGCGGCTACACCTTC
CDR3aa: CAVSEDRGRGYTF
len: 13
abundance: NA
j_gene: TRBJ1-2
d_gene: TRBD1
v_gene: TRBV10-3

CDR3nt: TGCGCCAGCAGCGCCGGACAGGGGTTCTGGACAGATACGCAGTATTTT
CDR3aa: CASSAGQGFWTDTQYF
len: 16
abundance: NA
j_gene: TRBJ2-3
d_gene: TRBD1
v_gene: TRBV5-1

CDR3nt: TGCAGTGCCACCTTGGGGTATGGCTACACCTTC
CDR3aa: CSATLGYGYTF
len: 11
abundance: few
j_gene: TRBJ1-2
d_gene: NA
v_gene: TRBV20-1

CDR3nt: TGTGCCAGCAGCTCCCTAGCGGGGGGAAGGGAGACCCAGTACTTC
CDR3aa: CASSSLAGGRETQYF
len: 15
abundance: few
j_gene: TRBJ2-5
d_gene: TRBD2
v_gene: TRBV11-2

CDR3nt: TGTGCCTGGGATCGGGCTAGCGGGAGTCGGGAGACCCAGTACTTC
CDR3aa: CAWDRASGSRETQYF
len: 15
abundance: few
j_gene: TRBJ2-5
d_gene: TRBD2
v_gene: TRBV30

CDR3nt: TGTGCCAGCAGACAGGACCTATATGGCTACACCTTC
CDR3aa: CASRQDLYGYTF
len: 12
abundance: many
j_gene: TRBJ1-2
d_gene: NA
v_gene: TRBV2

CDR3nt: TGTGCCAGCAGCACGACTAGCGGGGGGGCTAGTAGGAATGAGCAGTTCTTC
CDR3aa: CASSTTSGGASRNEQFF
len: 17
abundance: NA
j_gene: TRBJ2-1
d_gene: TRBD2
v_gene: TRBV11-2